This T cell receptor beta chain was sequenced for a study of blood T cells in healthy people across ages. Study context: Template switching caught about one barcoded beta molecule for each two T cells. Regarding the study as a whole: Strong correlation was found linking TCR beta diversity to naive T cell percentage.

A second roughly 6 to 12 cycle PCR used barcoded and J-beta primers. There were at least 2.5 million CDR3-containing paired-end reads obtained from each sample. In TCRdb, the 5' RACE reads were re-called with MiXCR into one record per CDR3 protein. This table has roughly 2 million distinct CDR3 sequences, just under 50% appearing once. Each donor was a healthy Caucasian individual from Russia, aged roughly 6 to 95. This clonotype came up once. Its antigen is not identified. CDR1 is SGDLS and CDR2 is YYNGEE in the germline V gene. This CDR3 comprises 14 residues. Trimming shortened V by 4 bases and J by 13 bases, and 21 bases separated the two germline ends.

Sequenced material: blood. This chain links TRBV9 with TRBJ2-1; D is unresolved. The origin of this receptor is a woman aged 40 to 50 in good health. CDR3 bases: TGTGCCAGCAGCCCCCCCGCGAGGAGCAGCTTTCAGTTCTTC. Translated: CASSPPARSSFQFF.